A single sample gave rise to the 17 T cell receptor beta chains below, sequenced in a study of immune evolution from preneoplasia to lung adenocarcinoma. Repertoires were generated with immunoSEQ multiplex PCR, while TCRdb's copy carries only in-frame clones and drops some. The sample has about 5,400 clones; approximately 84% are singletons. Sequenced input: FFPE invasive lung adenocarcinoma tissue. The receptor set was obtained from a person aged 50-75 years with lung adenocarcinoma.

The J gene is TRBJ2-7, the V gene TRBV7-2, with TRBD2 matching 10 bases. There are 15 residues in the CDR3. Germline CDR1 SGHTA, CDR2 FQGNSA. V shed 4 bases, J shed 1 base, and the junction held 4 bases outside the gene matches. Written as DNA, the CDR3 is TGTGCCAGCAGCTCCGCTAGCGGGAGTTCCTACGAGCAGTACTTC. Its translation is CASSSASGSSYEQYF.

The chain recombines TRBV9 with TRBJ2-5; D uncertain. The CDR3 is made up of 15 amino acids. Looked up from germline, CDR1 is SGDLS and CDR2 is YYNGEE. Trimming took off 4 bases at V and 5 bases at J, with 18 bases between the two ends. CDR3 in amino acids: CASSPQLLKGETQYF. The DNA for the CDR3 is TGTGCCAGCAGCCCCCAACTTTTGAAAGGGGAGACCCAGTACTTC. Full variable domain (missing parts from reference TRBV9 and TRBJ2-5): DSGVTQTPKHLITATGQRVTLRCSPRSGDLSVYWYQQSLDQGLQFLIQYYNGEERAKGNILERFSAQQFPDLHSELNLSSLELGDSALYFCASSPQLLKGETQYFGPGTRLLVL.

The rearrangement joins TRBV10-3 to TRBJ2-2; D call uncertain. CDR1 and CDR2 from the germline V gene are ENHRY and SYGVKD. This CDR3 spans 16 amino acids. V was pared by 6 bases and J by 2 bases, with 16 bases between. CDR3 bases: TGTGCCATCAGACCAATTGGGAACTCTAACACCGGGGAGCTGTTTTTT. Protein sequence: CAIRPIGNSNTGELFF.

The chain links TRBV5-1 to TRBJ2-4, with 10 nucleotides matching TRBD1. The CDR3 is 15 amino acids. The junction had 3 bases not matched to a gene; V was cut back by 3 bases and J by 3 bases. Per the germline V gene, CDR1 is SGHRS and CDR2 is YFSETQ. The CDR3 region is CASSSGQGDKNIQYF. The CDR3 DNA follows: TGCGCCAGCAGCTCCGGACAGGGGGACAAAAACATTCAGTACTTC.

The chain carries TRBV9 and TRBJ2-2, with a tentative D call TRBD1 (5 bases). From germline, CDR1 is SGDLS and CDR2 YYNGEE. Trimming left V 3 bases short and J 5 bases short, with 11 bases between. The CDR3 contains 14 residues. The CDR3 DNA reads as TGTGCCAGCAGCGGGGAAGGGGTTACCGGGGAGCTGTTTTTT. It codes for CASSGEGVTGELFF.

The genes are TRBV30 and TRBJ2-3; TRBD2 agrees at 7 bases. This CDR3 is built from 16 residues. V lost 1 base, J lost 1 base, and 8 bases stayed unmatched. The germline gives CDR1 GTSNPN, CDR2 SVGIG (reference sequence). The CDR3 region has the DNA TGTGCCTGGAGTGATCCAGCGGGGAGGGGCACAGATACGCAGTATTTT. Amino acid sequence: CAWSDPAGRGTDTQYF.

The V gene is TRBV27, the J gene TRBJ1-1; 8 nucleotides match TRBD1. The V gene end was trimmed by 3 bases and the J gene end by 5 bases; junction bases not matched to a gene: 14. CDR3 length: 17 residues. The germline V gene encodes CDR1 MNHEY and CDR2 SMNVEV (reference sequence). CDR3 DNA: TGTGCCAGCAGTTTCGGTCAGGGGGCGCGTTCAGGGACTGAAGCTTTCTTT. Protein: CASSFGQGARSGTEAFF.

V gene TRBV19 combines with J gene TRBJ2-7; 10 bases match TRBD2. The J segment lost 6 bases and the V segment lost 4 bases, leaving 6 bases of the junction unmatched. Germline V gives CDR1 LNHDA, CDR2 SQIVND (reference sequence). This CDR3 is 14 amino acids long. The CDR3 region has the DNA TGTGCCAGTAGTAAACTAGCGGGACTGTTCGAGCAGTACTTC. This codes for CASSKLAGLFEQYF.

The rearrangement uses TRBV7-3 and TRBJ2-1; D is unclear. V lost 5 bases, J lost 0 bases, and 8 bases lay in between. This CDR3 comprises 14 residues. From germline, CDR1 is SGHTA and CDR2 FQGTGA. This CDR3 reads CASSPHGSYNEQFF. In DNA form, the CDR3 reads TGTGCCAGCAGCCCTCATGGCTCCTACAATGAGCAGTTCTTC.

This clone has only a few counts. This chain joins TRBV5-1 and TRBJ1-4; D is unresolved. This CDR3 contains 14 residues. Germline V gene sequence: CDR1 SGHRS, CDR2 YFSETQ. Trimming pared 4 bases from V and 8 bases from J, leaving 15 bases between. CDR3 DNA sequence: TGCGCCAGCAGCCCAGGTCCCCCAGGAGAAAAACTGTTTTTT. It yields the protein CASSPGPPGEKLFF.

Regarding this clone: At one boundary the junction diverges from the germline segment, which might be a read error. The chain combines TRBV15 with TRBJ1-5, with D perhaps matching TRBD1 (5 bases). Germline loops: CDR1 LNHNV, CDR2 YYDKDF (reference sequence). The CDR3 length is 14 residues. The CDR3 coding sequence is TGTGCCACCGGCAGGGAAGGGGGCAATCAGCCCCAGCATTTT. This gives the protein CATGREGGNQPQHF.

J is TRBJ2-7 and V is TRBV10-3; TRBD2 matches at 14 bases. V dropped 8 bases and J dropped 5; count of bases not matched to a gene: 11. Germline loops: CDR1 ENHRY, CDR2 SYGVKD. The CDR3 contains 16 residues. This chain's CDR3 is CAIRVATSGRANEQYF. The CDR3 region has the DNA TGTGCCATCCGGGTTGCGACTAGCGGGAGGGCCAACGAGCAGTACTTC.

The J gene is TRBJ1-5, the V gene TRBV12-5; D is undetermined. The CDR3 totals 11 residues. V shed 3 bases and J shed 6 bases, with 3 bases lying between them. Germline V lookup: CDR1 LGHNT, CDR2 FRNRAP. CDR3 protein: CASGFGQPQHF. CDR3 in DNA: TGTGCTAGTGGTTTCGGTCAGCCCCAGCATTTT.

The chain carries TRBV30 and TRBJ1-2; D is unclear. Germline V gene data show CDR1 as GTSNPN and CDR2 as SVGIG (reference sequence). The CDR3 is made up of 13 amino acids. Trimming took 0 bases from V and 3 from J, leaving 8 bases between them. CDR3 DNA sequence: TGTGCCTGGAGTGTCCGGGCAGACTATGGCTACACCTTC. Amino acid sequence: CAWSVRADYGYTF.

The chain combines TRBV10-2 with TRBJ1-5; D possibly corresponds to TRBD1 (5 bases). Per germline, CDR1 WSHSY and CDR2 SAAADI. CDR3 length: 13 residues. Trimming cost V 6 bases and J 3 bases, with 9 bases left between them. The CDR3 loop is CASSDSLNQPQHF. For the CDR3, the DNA is TGCGCCAGCAGCGACAGCCTCAATCAGCCCCAGCATTTT.

This chain uses TRBV5-4 with TRBJ1-2, with D perhaps matching TRBD1 (5 bases). Per germline, CDR1 SGHNT and CDR2 YYREEE (reference sequence). CDR3 length: 14 amino acids. Trimming took off 0 bases at V and 4 bases at J, with 10 bases between the two ends. DNA of the CDR3: TGTGCCAGCAGCTTGGATCAGGGTATCTATGGCTACACCTTC. It is translated as CASSLDQGIYGYTF.

This clone was detected once. This sequence joins TRBV9 and TRBJ2-1; 7 positions agree with TRBD1. V trimming: 3 bases; J trimming: 8 bases; junction bases outside the gene matches: 5. Germline V gene lookup returns CDR1 SGDLS and CDR2 YYNGEE. This CDR3 has 13 amino acids. This chain's CDR3 is CASSETGDDEQFF. In DNA, the CDR3 is TGTGCCAGCAGCGAAACAGGGGACGATGAGCAGTTCTTC.